Listed here are 24 T cell receptor beta chains from one sample, sequenced in a study of shared T cell receptors in the human thymus. Only in-frame clones appear in the TCRdb table, and some are missing; sequencing was by immunoSEQ multiplex PCR. The sample includes 550,000 to 800,000 clones, roughly 85% of them seen just once. These data are also associated with another study on human thymus T cells.

Sequencing was performed on thymocytes. The receptors derive from a girl less than two years old with a congenital heart defect.

This chain connects TRBV9 to TRBJ2-3; no clear D. Germline-derived CDR1 and CDR2 are SGDLS and YYNGEE. The CDR3 loop spans 12 amino acids. V was clipped by 3 bases and J by 4 bases, with 6 bases between them. This CDR3 is CASSAYSDTQYF. The CDR3 DNA sequence: TGTGCCAGCAGCGCCTATTCAGATACGCAGTATTTT.

This chain links TRBV14 with TRBJ1-4; 8 bases fit TRBD1. The J segment lost 14 bases and the V segment lost 2 bases, leaving 13 bases of the junction unmatched. This CDR3 is 15 amino acids long. The germline CDR1 and CDR2 sequences are SGHDN and FVKESK. In DNA form, the CDR3 reads TGTGCCAGCAGCCAATTAGGACAGGGACCCCGAAGGCTGTTTTTT. It specifies CASSQLGQGPRRLFF.

This clone was picked up a small number of times. The chain uses TRBV7-6 and TRBJ1-5; D possibly corresponds to TRBD1 (5 bases). The CDR3 consists of 13 residues. Germline CDR1 reads SGHVS; CDR2 reads FNYEAQ. The ends were cut back, 2 bases at V and 7 bases at J, with 9 bases in the middle. CDR3 sequence reads: CASSLRGNQPQHF. DNA of the CDR3: TGTGCCAGCAGCTTAAGGGGTAACCAGCCCCAGCATTTT.

The rearrangement joins TRBV7-9 to TRBJ1-2; D is perhaps TRBD1 (5 bases). The V and J ends lost 10 bases and 3 bases respectively, with 24 bases between them. CDR1 is SEHNR and CDR2 is FQNEAQ in the germline V gene (reference sequence). The CDR3 loop spans 16 amino acids. CDR3 amino acids: CATKPQGGIRDYGYTF. CDR3 bases: TGTGCCACCAAGCCCCAGGGAGGGATTAGGGACTATGGCTACACCTTC.

With respect to this clone: The junction and the germline gene differ at one end; a read error may be behind it. The chain links TRBV6-1 to TRBJ1-6, with 7 bases matching TRBD1. This CDR3 spans 18 amino acids. Germline V CDR1 and CDR2: MNHNS, SASEGT. The CDR3: CASSQAMRGLGDNSPLHF. The CDR3 nucleotides read TGTGCCAGCAGTCAAGCTATGAGGGGGCTCGGCGATAATTCACCCCTCCACTTT.

The chain couples TRBV5-1 to TRBJ1-1; D ambiguous. V was shortened by 4 bases and J by 0 bases, with 13 bases between the two germline ends. The germline gives CDR1 SGHRS, CDR2 YFSETQ. The CDR3 sequence is 15 residues long. Here the CDR3 reads CASSGRLLMNTEAFF. For the CDR3, the DNA is TGCGCCAGCAGCGGCAGACTCCTGATGAACACTGAAGCTTTCTTT. The full variable domain, completed using reference TRBV5-1 and TRBJ1-1, is KAGVTQTPRYLIKTRGQQVTLSCSPISGHRSVSWYQQTPGQGLQFLFEYFSETQRNKGNFPGRFSGRQFSNSRSEMNVSTLELGDSALYLCASSGRLLMNTEAFFGQGTRLTVV.

This rearrangement joins TRBV4-3 to TRBJ2-4; unclear D gene. The germline CDR1 and CDR2 sequences are LGHNA and YSLEER. CDR3 length: 20 residues. Trimming pared 4 bases from V and 0 bases from J, leaving 25 bases between. CDR3 DNA: TGCGCCAGCAGCCTCAGCTTAGAGCCGAACTACCCTCTAGCCAAAAACATTCAGTACTTC. This codes for CASSLSLEPNYPLAKNIQYF.

This chain uses TRBV4-2 with TRBJ1-1; no definite D call. V lost 7 bases and J 1 base, leaving 16 bases between the germline ends. CDR1 and CDR2 (germline): LGHNA, YNFKEQ. The CDR3 is 15 amino acids. CDR3 coding DNA: TGTGCCAGCACCCCCATCAATGGGAGGAACACTGAAGCTTTCTTT. Translated: CASTPINGRNTEAFF.

The chain recombines TRBV27 with TRBJ1-2, with a possible D match to TRBD1 (5 bases). The CDR3 loop spans 15 amino acids. The germline CDR1 and CDR2 sequences are MNHEY and SMNVEV (reference sequence). The V end was cut by 5 bases, the J end by 8 bases, with 21 bases between. The CDR3 loop is CASSVRGVKVKGYTF. DNA for the CDR3: TGTGCCAGCAGTGTTCGGGGGGTTAAAGTGAAGGGCTACACCTTC.

A word on this clone: Other DNA sequences of this sample code for an identical CDR3. The V and J genes are TRBV4-1 and TRBJ1-6, with D hard to call. Trimming cost V 1 base and J 5 bases, with 15 bases left between them. This CDR3 has 17 residues. In germline, CDR1 is MGHRA, CDR2 YSYEKL. The CDR3 loop is CASSQGPLTSDNSPLHF. CDR3 DNA sequence: TGCGCCAGCAGCCAAGGACCCCTGACATCCGATAATTCACCCCTCCACTTT.

The V and J genes are TRBV5-4 and TRBJ1-6, with 9 bases identical to TRBD1. Germline CDR1 SGHNT, CDR2 YYREEE (reference sequence). Losses at the gene ends were 2 bases for V and 8 bases for J; bases not matched to a gene: 5. This CDR3 has 15 amino acids. CDR3 in amino acids: CASSLKDRGDSPLHF. CDR3 nucleotides: TGTGCCAGCAGCTTAAAGGACAGGGGAGATTCACCCCTCCACTTT.

This clone was counted between two and nine times. The chain couples TRBV15 to TRBJ1-1, with D possibly matching TRBD1 (6 bases). V gave up 0 bases and J gave up 8 bases, with 19 bases separating them. This CDR3 region has 16 residues. CDR1 is LNHNV and CDR2 is YYDKDF in the germline V gene (reference sequence). CDR3 amino acids: CATSRDEGRQAREAFF. The CDR3 DNA follows: TGTGCCACCAGCAGAGATGAGGGCAGACAGGCCCGGGAAGCTTTCTTT. The variable domain in full, completed from reference TRBV15 and TRBJ1-1, reads DAMVIQNPRYQVTQFGKPVTLSCSQTLNHNVMYWYQQKSSQAPKLLFHYYDKDFNNEADTPDNFQSRRPNTSFCFLDIRSPGLGDTAMYLCATSRDEGRQAREAFFGQGTRLTVV.

The chain couples TRBV5-8 to TRBJ1-1; 10 bases line up with TRBD1. V shed 1 base, J shed 3 bases, and the junction held 9 bases outside the gene matches. CDR3 size: 17 residues. Germline CDR1 SGHTS, CDR2 YDEGEE. The chain's CDR3 is CASSLISWTGGHTEAFF. CDR3 nucleotide sequence: TGTGCCAGCAGCTTGATTTCATGGACAGGGGGGCACACTGAAGCTTTCTTT.

The chain is built from TRBV25-1 and TRBJ2-1, with a weak D call TRBD2 (7 bases). Trimming stripped 1 base from V and 8 bases from J, with 21 bases between. CDR1 and CDR2 (germline): MGHDK, SYGVNS. The CDR3 has 17 residues. DNA of the CDR3: TGTGCCAGCAGTGAATCGGGGGCGGGGGCCTTGAAAGATGAGCAGTTCTTC. Its translation is CASSESGAGALKDEQFF.

This rearrangement joins TRBV19 to TRBJ1-1; 10 nucleotides line up with TRBD1. Per the germline V gene, CDR1 is LNHDA and CDR2 is SQIVND (reference sequence). The CDR3 runs 19 residues. V was pared by 6 bases and J by 3 bases, with 19 bases of the junction left unmatched. Here the CDR3 DNA reads TGTGCCAGTAGGAGAAGAGCCGGGACAGGGGTTCTGGGGGACACTGAAGCTTTCTTT. Amino acid sequence: CASRRRAGTGVLGDTEAFF.

The CDR3 coding sequence is TGTGCCAGCAGCCGCCGAACCGGACTTACCTATTCACCCCTCCACTTT. Its protein is CASSRRTGLTYSPLHF. This chain connects TRBV14 to TRBJ1-6; D gene uncertain. Germline V gives CDR1 SGHDN, CDR2 FVKESK. Trimming stripped 4 bases from V and 8 bases from J, with 18 bases between. The CDR3 extends over 16 amino acids.

The chain is built from TRBV19 and TRBJ1-6, with 7 bases that match TRBD1. The CDR3 covers 20 residues. Trimming cost V 6 bases and J 7 bases; bases outside gene matches: 24. The germline gives CDR1 LNHDA, CDR2 SQIVND (reference sequence). CDR3 in DNA: TGTGCCAGTAGCCTTTTCGACAGGGAAGGATATGCAGGTGAAAATTCACCCCTCCACTTT. As protein: CASSLFDREGYAGENSPLHF.

The genes are TRBV29-1 and TRBJ2-1; a possible D gene is TRBD2 (6 bases). Germline assignment: CDR1 SQVTM and CDR2 ANQGSEA. V lost 0 bases and J lost 1, with 13 bases in between. The CDR3 has 16 amino acids. The CDR3 sequence: CSVEDLTGDSYNEQFF. The CDR3 bases are TGCAGCGTTGAAGATCTTACGGGGGATTCCTACAATGAGCAGTTCTTC.

On this clone itself: Compared with germline, one end of the junction differs, possibly owing to a read error. The CDR3 here is CASSPDRNYGYTF. The CDR3 DNA sequence: TGTGCCAGCAGCCCGGACAGGAACTACGGCTACACCTTC. V and J are TRBV7-2 and TRBJ1-2, with 7 bases aligning to TRBD1. This CDR3 has 13 residues. Germline CDR1 is SGHTA and CDR2 is FQGNSA. The full variable domain, rest sourced from reference TRBV7-2 and TRBJ1-2, is GAGVSQSPSNKVTEKGKDVELRCDPISGHTALYWYRQSLGQGLEFLIYFQGNSAPDKSGLPSDRFSAERTGGSVSTLTIQRTQQEDSAVYLCASSPDRNYGYTFGSGTRLTVV.

In its sample, this clone was seen once. Other DNA sequences within the sample encode an identical CDR3. The chain recombines TRBV18 with TRBJ2-5, with TRBD2 as a possible D gene (5 bases). This CDR3 spans 13 amino acids. V dropped 2 bases and J dropped 3 bases, with 7 bases sitting between them. Germline-derived CDR1 and CDR2 are KGHSH and LQKENI. The CDR3 DNA reads TGTGCCAGCTCACCAAGAGGGAAAGAGACCCAGTACTTC. Translated, it gives CASSPRGKETQYF.

This clone occurred a few times. The chain is built from TRBV10-3 and TRBJ2-7; tentatively, D is TRBD2 (5 bases). The germline CDR1 and CDR2 sequences are ENHRY and SYGVKD. V was shortened by 6 bases and J by 2 bases, with 17 bases between the two germline ends. The CDR3 consists of 15 residues. CDR3 loop: CAISDRFNGAYEQYF. As DNA, the CDR3 is TGTGCCATCAGCGATAGGTTCAACGGGGCCTACGAGCAGTACTTC.

V is TRBV6-5 and J is TRBJ2-3; no definite D call. Trimming pared 6 bases from V and 4 bases from J, leaving 5 bases between. The CDR3 consists of 11 residues. The V gene's germline CDR1 is MNHEY and CDR2 SVGAGI. The CDR3 protein is CASRLADTQYF. DNA of the CDR3: TGTGCCAGCAGATTAGCAGATACGCAGTATTTT.

This clone was seen a single time. The genes are TRBV6-5 and TRBJ1-1; D might be TRBD1 (6 bases). The CDR3 runs 13 residues. Per the germline V gene, CDR1 is MNHEY and CDR2 is SVGAGI. The ends were cut back, 6 bases at V and 4 bases at J, with 12 bases in the middle. CDR3 sequence reads: CASSGTSGTEAFF. CDR3 coding DNA: TGTGCCAGCAGCGGGACATCGGGCACTGAAGCTTTCTTT.

The chain joins TRBV5-1 to TRBJ2-7, with 7 bases lining up with TRBD2. Germline V CDR1 and CDR2: SGHRS, YFSETQ. J lost 3 bases, V lost 0 bases, and 3 bases had no gene match. This CDR3 is built from 14 residues. The CDR3 bases are TGCGCCAGCAGCTTGGAGCGGGGCAGCTACGAGCAGTACTTC. Translation: CASSLERGSYEQYF.